The sequence of this T cell receptor beta chain was determined in a study of blood T cell repertoires in COVID-19. Across the whole study: Acute-phase and convalescent COVID-19 samples originated in the United States, Italy and Spain. Sources were T cells, B-cell-depleted T cells, or PBMCs; the material itself was cDNA or gDNA.

CDR3 length: 15 residues. Trimming removed 5 bases at V and 8 bases at J, with 18 bases between. CDR1 is SEHNR, CDR2 FQNEAQ, per germline (reference sequence). Original analysis: Nucleated cell number was recorded as an estimate derived from reference gene primer amplification. Sequencing used immunoSEQ multiplex PCR; TCRdb keeps in-frame clones, though not all of them. V, J and clone size derive from that table, while D and trimming were established from the DNA sequence. There are tens of thousands of clones in the sample; 65% to 90% occur only once, and roughly 25% lies in the top ten. The sample consisted of peripheral blood. This clonotype originated in a man aged 55 to 70 with acute or convalescent COVID-19. The rearrangement joins TRBV7-9 to TRBJ1-4; tentatively, D is TRBD1 (6 bases). The CDR3 nucleotides are TGTGCCAGCAGCACTCCACAGGGATTGTACGAAAAACTGTTTTTT. This encodes CASSTPQGLYEKLFF.